This T cell receptor (beta chain) is from a study of T-cell memory formation after mild COVID-19. This clonotype has only a few counts. TCRdb itself ran the 5' RACE reads through MiXCR, one entry per CDR3 protein. This table has about 350,000 distinct CDR3 sequences, under 30% appearing once. Trimming cost V 3 bases and J 1 base; bases outside gene matches: 4. The CDR3 is 15 residues long. The specimen was PBMCs or a T cell subset sorted from them (not recorded which). The chain uses TRBV12-3 or TRBV12-4 and TRBJ2-7; 9 nucleotides align to TRBD2. The origin of this receptor is an adult woman who had mild COVID-19 (a few samples of this study predate the infection). Cell type and time point are not known. The CDR3 loop is CASSLWLAGSYEQYF. CDR3 in DNA: TGTGCCAGCAGTTTGTGGCTAGCGGGATCCTACGAGCAGTACTTC.